This T cell receptor beta chain stems from a study of cytomegalovirus exposure and HLA in healthy donors. Losses at the gene ends were 1 base for V and 5 bases for J; bases not matched to a gene: 2. Germline-derived CDR1 and CDR2 are SSHAT and FNYEAQ (reference sequence). This CDR3 has 14 residues. In the case of this clone: At the DNA level, this CDR3 is encoded by other sequences in the same sample as well.

The study ran its PCR with 60 Vbeta and 13 Jbeta primers. Per the study methods: Per a later analysis, the number of unique TCR beta chains was 75 million to 90 million, of which around 10 million were shared. Method: immunoSEQ multiplex PCR; TCRdb's copy keeps in-frame clones and lacks some. V, J and clone size reflect that table, while D and trimming were determined from the DNA. The profile shows about 130,000 clones, more than 75% of them singletons. Sequencing was done on a sample of PBMCs. The chain couples TRBV7-7 to TRBJ2-5, with 9 positions matching TRBD1. This receptor was obtained from a woman aged 55-70 years in good health and CMV-seropositive. Here the CDR3 reads CASSLGTGVETQYF. The DNA of the CDR3 is TGTGCCAGCAGCTTAGGGACAGGGGTTGAGACCCAGTACTTC.